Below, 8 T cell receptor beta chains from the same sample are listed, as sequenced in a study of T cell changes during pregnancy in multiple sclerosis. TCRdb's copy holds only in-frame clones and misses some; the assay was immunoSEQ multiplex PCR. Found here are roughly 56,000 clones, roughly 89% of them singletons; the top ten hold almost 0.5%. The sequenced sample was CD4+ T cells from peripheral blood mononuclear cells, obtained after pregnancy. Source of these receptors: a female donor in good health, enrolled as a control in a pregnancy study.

The CDR3 region is CASSVDGQTAQYF. The CDR3 DNA follows: TGCGCCAGCAGTGTGGACGGACAGACAGCGCAGTACTTC. The genes are TRBV5-1 and TRBJ2-7; maybe TRBD1 (6 bases). The CDR3 extends over 13 amino acids. Looked up from germline, CDR1 is SGHRS and CDR2 is YFSETQ. The V and J ends lost 5 bases and 9 bases respectively, with 18 bases between them.

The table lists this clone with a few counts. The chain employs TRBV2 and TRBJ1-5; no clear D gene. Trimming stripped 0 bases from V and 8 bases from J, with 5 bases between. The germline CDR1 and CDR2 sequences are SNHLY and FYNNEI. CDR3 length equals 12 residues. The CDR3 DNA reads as TGTGCCAGCAGTGAAGCTCGAGAGCCCCAGCATTTT. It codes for CASSEAREPQHF.

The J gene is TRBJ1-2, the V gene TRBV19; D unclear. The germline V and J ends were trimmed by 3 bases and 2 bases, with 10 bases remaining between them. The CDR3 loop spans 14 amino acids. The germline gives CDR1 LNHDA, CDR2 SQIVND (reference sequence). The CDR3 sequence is CASSIGGGNYGYTF. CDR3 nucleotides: TGTGCCAGTAGTATTGGAGGAGGGAACTATGGCTACACCTTC.

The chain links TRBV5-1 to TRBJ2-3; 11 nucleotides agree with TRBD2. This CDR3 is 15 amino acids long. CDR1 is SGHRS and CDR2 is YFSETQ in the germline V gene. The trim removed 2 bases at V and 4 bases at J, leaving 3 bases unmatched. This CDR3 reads CASSFIAGGPDTQYF. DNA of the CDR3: TGCGCCAGCAGCTTTATAGCGGGGGGGCCAGATACGCAGTATTTT.

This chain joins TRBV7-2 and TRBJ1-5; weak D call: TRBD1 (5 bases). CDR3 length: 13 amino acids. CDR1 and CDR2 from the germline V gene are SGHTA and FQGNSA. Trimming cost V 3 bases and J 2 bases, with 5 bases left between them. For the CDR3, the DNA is TGTGCCAGCAGCTTCAGGGGCAATCAGCCCCAGCATTTT. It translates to CASSFRGNQPQHF.

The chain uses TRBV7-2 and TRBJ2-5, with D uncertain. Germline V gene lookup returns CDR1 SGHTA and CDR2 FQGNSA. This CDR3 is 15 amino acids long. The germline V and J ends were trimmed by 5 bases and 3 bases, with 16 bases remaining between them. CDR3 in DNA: TGTGCCAGCAGCCCAAACCCGGGTAACAAAGAGACCCAGTACTTC. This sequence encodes CASSPNPGNKETQYF.

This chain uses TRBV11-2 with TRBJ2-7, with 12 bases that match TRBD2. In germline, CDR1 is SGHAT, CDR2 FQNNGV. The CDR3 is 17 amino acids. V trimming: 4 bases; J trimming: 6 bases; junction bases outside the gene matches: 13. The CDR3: CASSSILAGGPKREQYF. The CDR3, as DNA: TGTGCCAGCAGCTCGATCCTAGCGGGGGGGCCCAAGCGCGAGCAGTACTTC.

CDR3 coding DNA: TGTGCCAGTAGTAACCGACAGGGGCCCTACAATGAGCAGTTCTTC. This codes for CASSNRQGPYNEQFF. This chain uses TRBV19 with TRBJ2-1; 8 positions agree with TRBD1. CDR3 length equals 15 residues. Germline trimming cut 4 bases from V and 2 bases from J; bases unmatched to any gene: 4. Per germline, CDR1 LNHDA and CDR2 SQIVND (reference sequence). The entire variable domain, with the rest obtained from reference TRBV19 and TRBJ2-1, is as follows: DGGITQSPKYLFRKEGQNVTLSCEQNLNHDAMYWYRQDPGQGLRLIYYSQIVNDFQKGDIAEGYSVSREKKESFPLTVTSAQKNPTAFYLCASSNRQGPYNEQFFGPGTRLTVL.